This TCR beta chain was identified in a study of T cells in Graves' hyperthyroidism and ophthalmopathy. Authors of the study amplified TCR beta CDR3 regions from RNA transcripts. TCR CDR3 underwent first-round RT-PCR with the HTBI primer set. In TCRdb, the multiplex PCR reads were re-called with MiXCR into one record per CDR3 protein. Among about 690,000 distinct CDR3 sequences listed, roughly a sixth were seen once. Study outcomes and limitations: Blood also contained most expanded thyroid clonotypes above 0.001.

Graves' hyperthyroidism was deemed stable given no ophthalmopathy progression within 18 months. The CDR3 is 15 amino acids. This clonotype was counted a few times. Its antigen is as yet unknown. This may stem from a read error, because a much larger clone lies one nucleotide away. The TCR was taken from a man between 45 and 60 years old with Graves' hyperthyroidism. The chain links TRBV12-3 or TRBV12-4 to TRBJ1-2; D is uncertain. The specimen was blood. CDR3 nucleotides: TGTGCCAGGAGTTTAGTTGTAGGAGTGAACTATGGCTACACCTTC. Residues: CARSLVVGVNYGYTF.